A selection of T cell receptor beta chains follows, all from one sample in a study of OX40 agonist ivuxolimab in advanced cancers. This table comes from immunoSEQ multiplex PCR, and its TCRdb copy is limited to in-frame clones, with some not included. The table shows about 77,000 clones, with about 85% occurring only once. The sequencing here drew on CD4+ or CD8+ T cells sorted from blood, taken in a trial of the OX40 agonist ivuxolimab. These receptors all come from an adult with an advanced solid tumor such as melanoma, head and neck, liver or kidney cancer. The CDR3 runs from the conserved cysteine through the conserved F or W. A D gene is named only where the DNA matches it firmly. Size is omitted from some rows. Given values are once, few, many or a class for expanded clones.

D: NA
V: TRBV6-5
size: NA
length: 14
J: TRBJ1-1
CDR3: CASSYGILGTEAFF
DNA: TGTGCCAGCAGTTACGGGATACTGGGGACTGAAGCTTTCTTT

D: TRBD1
V: TRBV7-2
size: NA
length: 14
J: TRBJ1-5
CDR3: CASSPTGVAQPQHF
DNA: TGTGCCAGCAGCCCAACAGGGGTAGCGCAGCCCCAGCATTTT

D: TRBD2
V: TRBV6-1
size: NA
length: 16
J: TRBJ2-1
CDR3: CASSGGRAGRFNEQFF
DNA: TGTGCCAGCAGTGGGGGGAGAGCGGGACGTTTCAATGAGCAGTTCTTC

D: NA
V: TRBV11-3
size: NA
length: 13
J: TRBJ2-3
CDR3: CASRHRWGDTQYF
DNA: TGTGCCAGCCGTCACCGCTGGGGAGATACGCAGTATTTT

D: TRBD2
V: TRBV7-6
size: NA
length: 17
J: TRBJ2-5
CDR3: CASSSLGTSGAKETQYF
DNA: TGTGCCAGCAGCTCACTAGGGACTAGCGGGGCAAAAGAGACCCAGTACTTC

D: TRBD2
V: TRBV4-1
size: NA
length: 14
J: TRBJ2-7
CDR3: CASSRGLANYEQYF
DNA: TGCGCCAGCAGCCGGGGACTAGCTAACTACGAGCAGTACTTC

D: TRBD1
V: TRBV18
size: NA
length: 15
J: TRBJ1-3
CDR3: CASSPQGASGNTIYF
DNA: TGTGCCAGCTCACCCCAGGGGGCTTCTGGAAACACCATATATTTT

D: NA
V: TRBV27
size: NA
length: 14
J: TRBJ1-6
CDR3: CASSLGRGLSPLHF
DNA: TGTGCCAGCAGTTTAGGCAGGGGATTGTCACCCCTCCACTTT

D: TRBD1
V: TRBV14
size: few
length: 15
J: TRBJ2-3
CDR3: CASSQYTDRANTQYF
DNA: TGTGCCAGCAGCCAATATACGGACAGGGCAAATACGCAGTATTTT

D: NA
V: TRBV27
size: few
length: 10
J: TRBJ2-7
CDR3: CASGLHEQYF
DNA: TGTGCCAGCGGCTTACACGAGCAGTACTTC

D: NA
V: TRBV7-9
size: NA
length: 12
J: TRBJ1-4
CDR3: CASSLGVGILFF
DNA: TGTGCTAGCAGCTTGGGAGTAGGAATCCTGTTTTTT

D: NA
V: TRBV6-6
size: NA
length: 16
J: TRBJ2-2
CDR3: CASSYGTARITGELFF
DNA: TGTGCCAGCAGTTACGGGACGGCTAGGATCACCGGGGAGCTGTTTTTT

D: TRBD2
V: TRBV6-1
size: NA
length: 15
J: TRBJ2-1
CDR3: CASSGGLAGNNEQFF
DNA: TGTGCCAGCAGTGGGGGACTAGCGGGCAACAATGAGCAGTTCTTC

D: NA
V: TRBV7-9
size: NA
length: 13
J: TRBJ2-2
CDR3: CASRTLEAGELFF
DNA: TGTGCCAGCAGAACTCTAGAGGCCGGGGAGCTGTTTTTT

D: NA
V: TRBV4-1
size: NA
length: 14
J: TRBJ2-3
CDR3: CASSRGGSTDTQYF
DNA: TGCGCCAGCAGCCGGGGGGGCAGCACAGATACGCAGTATTTT

D: NA
V: TRBV6-4
size: NA
length: 13
J: TRBJ2-1
CDR3: CASSDPRYNEQFF
DNA: TGTGCCAGCAGTGACCCTCGGTACAATGAGCAGTTCTTC

D: TRBD1
V: TRBV5-1
size: NA
length: 15
J: TRBJ2-7
CDR3: CASSARAGQGYEQYF
DNA: TGCGCCAGCAGCGCGAGGGCGGGACAGGGCTACGAGCAGTACTTC

D: TRBD1
V: TRBV27
size: NA
length: 13
J: TRBJ1-2
CDR3: CASTKQGANGYTF
DNA: TGTGCCAGCACCAAACAGGGGGCTAACGGCTACACCTTC

D: NA
V: TRBV15
size: NA
length: 15
J: TRBJ1-3
CDR3: CATSRDQSSGNTIYF
DNA: TGTGCCACCAGCAGAGATCAGAGCTCTGGAAACACCATATATTTT

D: NA
V: TRBV10-2
size: NA
length: 14
J: TRBJ1-2
CDR3: CASSESGQLYGYTF
DNA: TGCGCCAGCAGTGAGTCAGGACAGCTATATGGCTACACCTTC

D: NA
V: TRBV5-1
size: NA
length: 15
J: TRBJ2-2
CDR3: CASSKAGSEDGELFF
DNA: TGCGCCAGCAGCAAAGCCGGGTCCGAGGACGGGGAGCTGTTTTTT

D: NA
V: TRBV15
size: NA
length: 13
J: TRBJ1-5
CDR3: CATSRETRSPQHF
DNA: TGTGCCACCAGCAGAGAGACTCGCTCCCCCCAGCATTTT

D: TRBD1
V: TRBV4-1
size: NA
length: 18
J: TRBJ1-4
CDR3: CASSQLTGGGSGAEKLFF
DNA: TGCGCCAGCAGCCAACTGACAGGGGGAGGAAGTGGGGCTGAAAAACTGTTTTTT

D: TRBD1
V: TRBV29-1
size: NA
length: 13
J: TRBJ1-1
CDR3: CSGDRGVNTEAFF
DNA: TGCAGCGGGGACAGGGGGGTGAACACTGAAGCTTTCTTT

D: NA
V: TRBV6-6
size: NA
length: 15
J: TRBJ1-3
CDR3: CASSLGTDTGNTIYF
DNA: TGTGCCAGCAGTTTGGGCACAGATACTGGAAACACCATATATTTT

D: TRBD1
V: TRBV2
size: NA
length: 16
J: TRBJ1-2
CDR3: CASSEDRGQLSYGYTF
DNA: TGTGCCAGCAGTGAGGACAGGGGCCAACTATCATATGGCTACACCTTC

D: TRBD1
V: TRBV6-5
size: NA
length: 15
J: TRBJ1-4
CDR3: CASSYSPTGLRKLFF
DNA: TGTGCCAGCAGTTACTCCCCGACAGGGTTGCGAAAACTGTTTTTT

D: TRBD1
V: TRBV6-5
size: NA
length: 15
J: TRBJ2-5
CDR3: CASSPPRAGGETQYF
DNA: TGTGCCAGCAGCCCCCCTCGGGCAGGGGGAGAGACCCAGTACTTC

D: TRBD1
V: TRBV7-8
size: NA
length: 16
J: TRBJ2-5
CDR3: CASSLAIGTDQETQYF
DNA: TGTGCCAGCAGCTTAGCGATCGGGACAGATCAAGAGACCCAGTACTTC

D: NA
V: TRBV11-2
size: NA
length: 13
J: TRBJ1-1
CDR3: CASSLVRNFEAFF
DNA: TGTGCCAGCAGCTTAGTTAGGAACTTTGAAGCTTTCTTT

D: NA
V: TRBV6-6
size: NA
length: 12
J: TRBJ2-1
CDR3: CASSLLAYEQFF
DNA: TGTGCCAGCAGCCTACTAGCCTATGAGCAGTTCTTC

D: TRBD1
V: TRBV19
size: few
length: 15
J: TRBJ2-2
CDR3: CASREGTGGTGELFF
DNA: TGTGCCAGTAGAGAAGGGACAGGGGGAACCGGGGAGCTGTTTTTT